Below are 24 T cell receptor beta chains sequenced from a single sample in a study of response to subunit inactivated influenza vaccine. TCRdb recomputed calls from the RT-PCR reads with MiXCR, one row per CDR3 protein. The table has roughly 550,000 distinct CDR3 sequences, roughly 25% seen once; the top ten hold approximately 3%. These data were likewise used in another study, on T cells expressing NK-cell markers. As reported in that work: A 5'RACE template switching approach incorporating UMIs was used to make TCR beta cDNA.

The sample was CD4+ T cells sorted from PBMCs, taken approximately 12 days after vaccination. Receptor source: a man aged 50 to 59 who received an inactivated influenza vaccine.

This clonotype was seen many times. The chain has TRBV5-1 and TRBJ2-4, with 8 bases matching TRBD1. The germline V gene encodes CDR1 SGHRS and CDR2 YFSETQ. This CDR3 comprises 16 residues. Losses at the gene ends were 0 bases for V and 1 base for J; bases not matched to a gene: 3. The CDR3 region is CASSLGAGGAKNIQYF. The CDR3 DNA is TGCGCCAGCAGCTTGGGTGCAGGGGGCGCCAAAAACATTCAGTACTTC.

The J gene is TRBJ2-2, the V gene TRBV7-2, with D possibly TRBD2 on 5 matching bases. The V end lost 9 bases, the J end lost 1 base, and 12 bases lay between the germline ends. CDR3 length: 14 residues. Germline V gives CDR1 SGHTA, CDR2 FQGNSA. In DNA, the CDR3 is TGTGCCAGTACCGGGGTTATGAACACCGGGGAGCTGTTTTTT. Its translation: CASTGVMNTGELFF.

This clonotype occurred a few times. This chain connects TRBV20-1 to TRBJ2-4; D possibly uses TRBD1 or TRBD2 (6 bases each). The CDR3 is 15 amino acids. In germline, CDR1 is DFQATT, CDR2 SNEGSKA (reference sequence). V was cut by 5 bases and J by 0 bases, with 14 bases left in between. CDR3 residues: CSAGGQGIAKNIQYF. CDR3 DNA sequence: TGCAGTGCTGGGGGGCAGGGGATAGCCAAAAACATTCAGTACTTC.

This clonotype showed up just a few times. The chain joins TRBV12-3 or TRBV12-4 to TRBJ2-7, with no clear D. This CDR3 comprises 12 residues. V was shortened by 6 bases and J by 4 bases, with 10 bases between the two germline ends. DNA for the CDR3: TGTGCCAGCAGCCAAAGCGAATACGAGCAGTACTTC. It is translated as CASSQSEYEQYF.

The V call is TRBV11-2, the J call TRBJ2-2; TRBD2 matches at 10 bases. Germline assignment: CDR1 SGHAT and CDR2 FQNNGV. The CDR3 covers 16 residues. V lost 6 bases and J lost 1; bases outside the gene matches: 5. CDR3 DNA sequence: TGTGCCAGCAGAATAGCGGGAGGTTTGAACACCGGGGAGCTGTTTTTT. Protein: CASRIAGGLNTGELFF.

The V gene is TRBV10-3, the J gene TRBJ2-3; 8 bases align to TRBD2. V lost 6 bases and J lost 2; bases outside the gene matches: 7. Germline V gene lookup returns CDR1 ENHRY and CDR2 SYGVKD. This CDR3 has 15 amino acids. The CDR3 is CAISTGLGFTDTQYF. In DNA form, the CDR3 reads TGTGCCATCAGCACGGGACTAGGGTTCACAGATACGCAGTATTTT.

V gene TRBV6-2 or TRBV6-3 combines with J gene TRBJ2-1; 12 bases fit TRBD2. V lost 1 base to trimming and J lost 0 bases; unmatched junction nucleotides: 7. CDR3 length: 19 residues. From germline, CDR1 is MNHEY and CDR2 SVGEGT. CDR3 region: CASSYLGTSGRSSYNEQFF. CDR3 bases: TGTGCCAGCAGTTACTTAGGGACTAGCGGGCGGAGCTCCTACAATGAGCAGTTCTTC.

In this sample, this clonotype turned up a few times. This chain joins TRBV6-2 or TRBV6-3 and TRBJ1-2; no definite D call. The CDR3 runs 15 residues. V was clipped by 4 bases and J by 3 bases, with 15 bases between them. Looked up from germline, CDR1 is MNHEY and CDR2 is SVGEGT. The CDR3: CASSSPREAYYGYTF. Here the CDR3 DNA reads TGTGCCAGCAGTTCCCCGCGGGAAGCTTACTATGGCTACACCTTC.

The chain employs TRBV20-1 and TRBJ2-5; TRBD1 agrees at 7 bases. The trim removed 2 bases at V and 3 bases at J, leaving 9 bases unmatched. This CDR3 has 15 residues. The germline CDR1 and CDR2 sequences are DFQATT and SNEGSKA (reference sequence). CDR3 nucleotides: TGCAGTGCTAGACGGCCGACAGGGATGGAAGAGACCCAGTACTTC. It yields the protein CSARRPTGMEETQYF.

The CDR3 coding sequence is TGTGCCAGCTCATCAGGACAGGGTGGTTCGGAGACCCAGTACTTC. The encoded protein is CASSSGQGGSETQYF. The V gene is TRBV18, the J gene TRBJ2-5, with 8 bases aligning to TRBD1. V trimming: 5 bases; J trimming: 5 bases; junction bases outside the gene matches: 10. The CDR3 has 15 amino acids. The V gene's germline CDR1 is KGHSH and CDR2 LQKENI.

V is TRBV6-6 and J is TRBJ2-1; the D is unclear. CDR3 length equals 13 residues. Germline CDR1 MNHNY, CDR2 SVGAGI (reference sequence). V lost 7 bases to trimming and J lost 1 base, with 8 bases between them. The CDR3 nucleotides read TGTGCCAGCACGGGCAGATCCTACAATGAGCAGTTCTTC. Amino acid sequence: CASTGRSYNEQFF.

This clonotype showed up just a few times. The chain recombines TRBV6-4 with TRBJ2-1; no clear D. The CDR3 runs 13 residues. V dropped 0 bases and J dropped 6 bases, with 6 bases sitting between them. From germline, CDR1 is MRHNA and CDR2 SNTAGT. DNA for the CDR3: TGTGCCAGCAGTGACTCGTACGGCAATGAGCAGTTCTTC. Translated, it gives CASSDSYGNEQFF.

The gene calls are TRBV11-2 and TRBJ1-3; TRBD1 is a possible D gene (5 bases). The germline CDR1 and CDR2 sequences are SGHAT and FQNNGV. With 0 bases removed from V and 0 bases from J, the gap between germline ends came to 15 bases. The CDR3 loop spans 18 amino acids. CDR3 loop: CASSLEGNTGLSGNTIYF. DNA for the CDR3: TGTGCCAGCAGCTTAGAGGGTAATACAGGACTCTCTGGAAACACCATATATTTT.

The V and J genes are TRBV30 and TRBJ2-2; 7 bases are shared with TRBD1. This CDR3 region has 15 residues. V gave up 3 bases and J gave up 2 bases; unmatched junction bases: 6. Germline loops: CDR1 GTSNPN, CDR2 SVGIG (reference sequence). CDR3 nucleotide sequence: TGTGCCTGGAGGGGCCAGGGGGTAAACACCGGGGAGCTGTTTTTT. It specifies CAWRGQGVNTGELFF.

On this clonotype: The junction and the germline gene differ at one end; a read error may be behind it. CDR3: CASSQDGGGSYAYTF. CDR3 nucleotides: TGCGCCAGCAGCCAAGATGGGGGGGGCTCCTATGCCTACACCTTC. The chain joins TRBV4-3 to TRBJ1-2, with D possibly matching TRBD1 (6 bases). Germline-derived CDR1 and CDR2 are LGHNA and YSLEER. The CDR3 is made up of 15 amino acids.

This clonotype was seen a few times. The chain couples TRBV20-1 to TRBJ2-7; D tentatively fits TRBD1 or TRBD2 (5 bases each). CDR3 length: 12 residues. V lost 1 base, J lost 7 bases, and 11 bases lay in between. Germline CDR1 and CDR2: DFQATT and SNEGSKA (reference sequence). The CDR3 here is CSARGGIAEQYF. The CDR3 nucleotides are TGCAGTGCTAGAGGGGGGATTGCGGAGCAGTACTTC.

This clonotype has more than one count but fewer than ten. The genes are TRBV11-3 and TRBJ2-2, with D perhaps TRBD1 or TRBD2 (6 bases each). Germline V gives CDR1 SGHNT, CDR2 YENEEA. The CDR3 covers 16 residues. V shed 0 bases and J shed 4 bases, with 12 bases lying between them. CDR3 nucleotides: TGTGCCAGCAGCTTAGAATACACGGGGGCCACCGGGGAGCTGTTTTTT. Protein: CASSLEYTGATGELFF.

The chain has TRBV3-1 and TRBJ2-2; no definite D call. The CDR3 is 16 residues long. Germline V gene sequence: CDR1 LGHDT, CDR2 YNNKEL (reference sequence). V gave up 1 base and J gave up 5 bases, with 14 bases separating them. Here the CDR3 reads CASSQAAGRVTGELFF. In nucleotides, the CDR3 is TGTGCCAGCAGCCAAGCCGCCGGGCGAGTGACCGGGGAGCTGTTTTTT.

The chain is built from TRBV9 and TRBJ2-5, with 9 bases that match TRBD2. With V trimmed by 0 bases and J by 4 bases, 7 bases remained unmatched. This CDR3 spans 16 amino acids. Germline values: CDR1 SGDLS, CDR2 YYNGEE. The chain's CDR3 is CASSVGGLAGRETQYF. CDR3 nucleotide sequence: TGTGCCAGCAGCGTAGGGGGACTAGCAGGCCGAGAGACCCAGTACTTC. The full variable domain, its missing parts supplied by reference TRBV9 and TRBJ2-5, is DSGVTQTPKHLITATGQRVTLRCSPRSGDLSVYWYQQSLDQGLQFLIQYYNGEERAKGNILERFSAQQFPDLHSELNLSSLELGDSALYFCASSVGGLAGRETQYFGPGTRLLVL.

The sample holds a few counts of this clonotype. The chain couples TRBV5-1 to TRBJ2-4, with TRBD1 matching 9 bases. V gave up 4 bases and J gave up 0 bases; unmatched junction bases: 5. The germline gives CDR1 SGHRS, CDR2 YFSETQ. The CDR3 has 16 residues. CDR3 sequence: CASSAGQGSAKNIQYF. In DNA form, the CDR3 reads TGCGCCAGCAGCGCGGGACAGGGTTCAGCCAAAAACATTCAGTACTTC.

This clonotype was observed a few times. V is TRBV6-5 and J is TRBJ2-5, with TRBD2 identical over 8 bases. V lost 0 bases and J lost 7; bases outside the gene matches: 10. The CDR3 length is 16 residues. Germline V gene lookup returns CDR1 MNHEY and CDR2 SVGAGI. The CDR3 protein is CASSYSGGGRIGTQYF. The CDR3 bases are TGTGCCAGCAGTTACTCCGGGGGGGGGCGAATCGGGACCCAGTACTTC.

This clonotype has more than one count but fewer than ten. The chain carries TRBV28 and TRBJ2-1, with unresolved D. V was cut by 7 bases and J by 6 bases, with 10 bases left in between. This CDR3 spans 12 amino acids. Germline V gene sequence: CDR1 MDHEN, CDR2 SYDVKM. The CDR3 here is CASNRASNEQFF. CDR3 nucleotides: TGTGCCAGCAATCGGGCGAGCAATGAGCAGTTCTTC. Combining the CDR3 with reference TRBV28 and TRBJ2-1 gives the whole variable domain DVKVTQSSRYLVKRTGEKVFLECVQDMDHENMFWYRQDPGLGLRLIYFSYDVKMKEKGDIPEGYSVSREKKERFSLILESASTNQTSMYLCASNRASNEQFFGPGTRLTVL.

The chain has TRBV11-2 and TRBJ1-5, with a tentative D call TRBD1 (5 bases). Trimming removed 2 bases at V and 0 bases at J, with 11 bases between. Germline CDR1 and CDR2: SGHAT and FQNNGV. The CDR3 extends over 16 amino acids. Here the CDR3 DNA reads TGTGCCAGCAGCTTAACCCAGGGCTATAGCAATCAGCCCCAGCATTTT. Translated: CASSLTQGYSNQPQHF.

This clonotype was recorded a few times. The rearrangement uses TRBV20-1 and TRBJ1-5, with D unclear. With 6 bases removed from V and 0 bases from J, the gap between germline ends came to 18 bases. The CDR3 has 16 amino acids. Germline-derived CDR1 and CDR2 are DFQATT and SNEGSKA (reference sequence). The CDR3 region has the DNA TGCAGTGCCACACGACCCTTTTCGGATAGCAATCAGCCCCAGCATTTT. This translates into CSATRPFSDSNQPQHF.